This T cell receptor beta chain was recorded in a study of cytomegalovirus exposure and HLA in healthy donors. Study-level points and caveats: Per a later analysis, 15,000 to 20,000 TCR beta sequences showed association with HLA alleles at 0.05 false discovery rate.

PCR employed 60 Vbeta and 13 Jbeta primers. Sequencing was performed with immunoSEQ multiplex PCR; in TCRdb, only in-frame clones are kept and a portion is missing. The sample has 130,000 to 150,000 clones; around 73% are singletons. Concerning this clone itself: The target antigen is unknown.

The CDR3 covers 13 residues. CDR1 is MDHEN and CDR2 is SYDVKM in the germline V gene. V lost 2 bases and J lost 5, with 9 bases in between. The sample was PBMCs. The V and J genes are TRBV28 and TRBJ1-2; D gene uncertain. The clonotype comes from a woman aged 35 to 49 in good health and CMV-seronegative. The CDR3 here is CASSLAQDYGYTF. The CDR3 DNA is TGTGCCAGCAGTTTAGCTCAGGATTATGGCTACACCTTC.